This section outlines one T cell receptor beta chain sequence together with its context. Its target is unknown. This record comes from a study of shared clonotypes between healthy human individuals. The study, taken as a whole, reports: All-four-donor shared clonotypes had higher generation probabilities than non-shared clonotypes did.

Germline V gene data show CDR1 as MNHNY and CDR2 as SVGAGI (reference sequence). V lost 6 bases to trimming and J lost 0 bases, with 8 bases between them. There are 14 residues in the CDR3. The data were produced by immunoSEQ multiplex PCR, yet TCRdb's version contains in-frame clones alone and is incomplete. The repertoire holds around 700,000 clones, with about two thirds as singletons. The specimen was memory CD4+ T cells sorted from blood. Stated subset: CD45RA-negative fraction. The V gene is TRBV6-6, the J gene TRBJ1-4; D ambiguous. The receptor's source is a woman aged 25-40 years in good health. In DNA form, the CDR3 reads TGTGCCAGCAGGGGATCTGCAACTAATGAAAAACTGTTTTTT. This encodes CASRGSATNEKLFF.